This TCR beta chain was documented in a study of beta chain features in type 1 diabetes. Study-level results: At VDJ recombination sites, type 1 diabetes patients had fewer insertions and more deleted nucleotides. A possible short-template PCR bias applies equally to patients and controls.

The investigators reverse transcribed all of the isolated RNA, so they sequenced expressed TCRB transcripts. Measured with immunoSEQ multiplex PCR; TCRdb has only the in-frame clones, and not every one. Of 300,000 or so clones detected, approximately 8.2% appear once; the ten largest clones hold less than 0.45%. On this clone: Its antigen remains unknown.

This clonotype was obtained from a woman aged 18 to 35 in good health. Sequenced sample: central memory CD4+ T cells from blood.

In DNA form, the CDR3 reads TGTGCCACCAGCAAAACATCGGAGGGGAGCTCAATCCAGTTCTTC. Protein sequence: CATSKTSEGSSIQFF. The chain links TRBV15 to TRBJ2-1; D may be TRBD2 (6 bases). The V end lost 4 bases, the J end lost 13 bases, and 23 bases lay between the germline ends. The germline CDR1 and CDR2 sequences are LNHNV and YYDKDF (reference sequence). This CDR3 has 15 amino acids.